This TCR beta chain was sequenced in a study of shared T cell receptors in the human thymus. The method was immunoSEQ multiplex PCR; TCRdb's version includes in-frame clones alone and lacks a portion of them. In the table there are about 660,000 clones, 88% of which are singletons. This same sample was also taken into another study, of human thymus T cells. That paper adds: Each of the donors was a healthy Finnish infant who was undergoing open corrective cardiac surgery for congenital heart defects. Resected material from corrective heart surgery provided the thymus tissue analysed. In thymic and blood repertoires alike, V and J usage looked biased. Related research described strongly overlapping thymic repertoires in unrelated people.

The receptor was isolated from a boy in the first two years of life with a congenital heart defect. The specimen sequenced was thymocytes.

CDR3 bases: TGTGCCATCAGTGGGCATACTAGCGGGAGGGCAGTGGCAGATACGCAGTATTTT. Translating it yields CAISGHTSGRAVADTQYF. V is TRBV10-3 and J is TRBJ2-3, with TRBD2 matching over 13 bases. CDR3 size: 18 residues. V shed 4 bases, J shed 4 bases, and the junction held 11 bases outside the gene matches. CDR1 and CDR2 (germline): ENHRY, SYGVKD.